These T cell receptor beta chains were read from a single sample in a study of post-analysis software for immune sequencing data. TCRdb reanalysed the PCR reads using MiXCR and keeps one entry per CDR3 protein. Found here are under 900,000 distinct CDR3 sequences, 53% of them singletons; the top ten hold approximately 4.5%. The specimen sequenced was blood. The receptors stem from a girl aged 10-17 years with multiple sclerosis. Each CDR3 is given with its conserved first and last residue. The order of the fields is J gene, V gene, clone size, D gene, CDR3 protein, CDR3 DNA. D genes are given only for firm matches. Only some rows state a clone size, as once, few, many or a class for expanded clones.

TRBJ1-2	TRBV25-1	few	NA	CASNTGHYGYTF	TGTGCCAGCAATACAGGGCACTATGGCTACACCTTC
TRBJ2-5	TRBV6-5	NA	NA	CASSGPGRRETQYF	TGTGCCAGCAGTGGACCAGGGAGGCGGGAGACCCAGTACTTC
TRBJ2-4	TRBV25-1	NA	TRBD1	CASTFPDRGEVAKNIQYF	TGTGCCAGCACCTTCCCCGACAGGGGTGAGGTAGCCAAAAACATTCAGTACTTC
TRBJ2-5	TRBV7-8	NA	TRBD1	CASSYPGRGQETQYF	TGTGCCAGCAGCTACCCGGGCAGGGGGCAAGAGACCCAGTACTTC
TRBJ2-1	TRBV7-2	few	TRBD1	CASSLGQGARSEQFF	TGTGCCAGCAGCCTGGGACAGGGGGCGCGCAGTGAGCAGTTCTTC
TRBJ2-7	TRBV29-1	NA	NA	CSVVGTTNHNEQYF	TGCAGCGTTGTGGGGACCACGAACCACAATGAGCAGTACTTC
TRBJ2-4	TRBV5-4	few	TRBD2	CASSLGASGRLAKNIQYF	TGTGCCAGCAGCTTGGGTGCTAGCGGGCGCCTAGCCAAAAACATTCAGTACTTC
TRBJ2-3	TRBV29-1	NA	NA	CSVSTGGGSTDTQYF	TGCAGCGTCTCCACGGGGGGCGGGAGCACAGATACGCAGTATTTT
TRBJ2-5	TRBV10-3	few	TRBD1	CASKPPDRGTQYF	TGTGCCAGCAAGCCTCCCGACAGGGGCACCCAGTACTTC
TRBJ2-1	TRBV18	few	TRBD2	CASSPVGSGSSSSYNEQFF	TGTGCCAGCTCACCTGTGGGTAGCGGGTCTTCTAGCTCCTACAATGAGCAGTTCTTC
TRBJ2-1	TRBV20-1	NA	TRBD1	CSASRDRGNEQFF	TGCAGTGCTAGTAGGGACAGGGGAAATGAGCAGTTCTTC
TRBJ2-5	TRBV24-1	few	NA	CATSDSGPGHPQYF	TGTGCCACCAGTGATTCCGGACCGGGACATCCCCAGTACTTC
TRBJ2-7	TRBV5-1	few	NA	CASRPSGNEQYF	TGCGCCAGTAGACCATCAGGGAACGAGCAGTACTTC
TRBJ1-1	TRBV10-3	NA	NA	CAISEGTSEAFF	TGTGCCATCAGTGAAGGGACCTCCGAAGCTTTCTTT
TRBJ2-1	TRBV6-2/TRBV6-3	few	NA	CASSYYRTRDSYNEQFF	TGTGCCAGCAGTTACTACCGGACAAGGGATTCCTACAATGAGCAGTTCTTC
TRBJ2-1	TRBV5-1	NA	NA	CASSPADLGEQFF	TGCGCCAGCAGCCCGGCGGATTTGGGTGAGCAGTTCTTC
TRBJ2-7	TRBV11-2	NA	TRBD2	CASSFGLAGPYASYEQYF	TGTGCCAGCAGCTTTGGTCTAGCGGGACCGTACGCCTCCTACGAGCAGTACTTC
TRBJ2-7	TRBV3-1	NA	TRBD1	CAGSQGRGGFTIYEQYF	TGTGCCGGCAGCCAAGGGCGAGGGGGCTTTACCATCTACGAGCAGTACTTC
TRBJ1-5	TRBV20-1	NA	NA	CSATRRGSVKNQPQHF	TGCAGTGCTACCCGAAGGGGGAGCGTCAAGAATCAGCCCCAGCATTTT
TRBJ1-4	TRBV20-1	few	NA	CSATPTVGPNEKLFF	TGCAGTGCCACACCAACGGTCGGCCCTAATGAAAAACTGTTTTTT
TRBJ2-1	TRBV15	NA	TRBD2	CATSSDGTMQFF	TGTGCCACCAGCAGTGACGGGACTATGCAGTTCTTC
TRBJ2-3	TRBV5-1	few	NA	CASRPLTDTQYF	TGCGCCAGCAGACCGCTGACAGATACGCAGTATTTT
TRBJ2-1	TRBV7-2	NA	NA	CASSLLGAGSYNEQFF	TGTGCCAGCAGCTTACTGGGGGCGGGCTCCTACAATGAGCAGTTCTTC